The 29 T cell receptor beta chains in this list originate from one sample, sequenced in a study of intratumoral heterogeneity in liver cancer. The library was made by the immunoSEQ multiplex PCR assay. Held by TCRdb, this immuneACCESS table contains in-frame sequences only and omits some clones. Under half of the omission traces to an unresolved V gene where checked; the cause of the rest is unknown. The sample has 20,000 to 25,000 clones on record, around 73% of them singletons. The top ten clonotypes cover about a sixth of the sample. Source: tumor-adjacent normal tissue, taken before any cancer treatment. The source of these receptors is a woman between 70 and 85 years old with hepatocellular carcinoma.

The CDR3 spells CARTTSGSYEQYF. The CDR3, as DNA: TGTGCCAGGACGACTAGCGGGAGTTACGAGCAGTACTTC. This chain connects TRBV12-1 to TRBJ2-7; TRBD2 was called by the table and not checked on the DNA. TRBV12-1 is tagged as a pseudogene. CDR3 length equals 13 residues.

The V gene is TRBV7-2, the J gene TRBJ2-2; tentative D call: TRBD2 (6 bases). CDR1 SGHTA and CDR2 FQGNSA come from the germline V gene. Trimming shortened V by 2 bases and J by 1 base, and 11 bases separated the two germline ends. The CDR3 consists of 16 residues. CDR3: CASSLYGGMNTGELFF. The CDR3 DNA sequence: TGTGCCAGCAGCTTATATGGGGGGATGAACACCGGGGAGCTGTTTTTT.

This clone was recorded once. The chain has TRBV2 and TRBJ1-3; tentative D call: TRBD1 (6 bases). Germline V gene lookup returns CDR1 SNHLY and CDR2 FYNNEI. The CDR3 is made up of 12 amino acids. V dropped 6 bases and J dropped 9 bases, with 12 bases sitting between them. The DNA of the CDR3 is TGTGCCAGCAGAGGGGGTCCAGGCACCATATATTTT. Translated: CASRGGPGTIYF.

The CDR3 sequence: CASSLTQNQPQHF. The CDR3, as DNA: TGTGCCAGCAGCTTGACCCAGAATCAGCCCCAGCATTTT. The chain has TRBV6-5 and TRBJ1-5, with D unresolved. This CDR3 has 13 residues. V shed 6 bases and J shed 4 bases, with 10 bases lying between them. CDR1 is MNHEY and CDR2 is SVGAGI in the germline V gene.

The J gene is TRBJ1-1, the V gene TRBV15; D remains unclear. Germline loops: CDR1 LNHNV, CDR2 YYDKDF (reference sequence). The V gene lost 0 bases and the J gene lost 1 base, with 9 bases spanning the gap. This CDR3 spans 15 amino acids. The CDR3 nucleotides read TGTGCCACCAGCAGAGATTTTGCGGGGAACACTGAAGCTTTCTTT. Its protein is CATSRDFAGNTEAFF.

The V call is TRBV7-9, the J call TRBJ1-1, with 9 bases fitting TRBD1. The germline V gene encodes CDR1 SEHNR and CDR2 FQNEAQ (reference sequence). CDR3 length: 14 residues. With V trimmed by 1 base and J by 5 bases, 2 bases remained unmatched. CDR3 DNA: TGTGCCAGCAGCTTAGGGACAGGGGTTACTGAAGCTTTCTTT. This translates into CASSLGTGVTEAFF.

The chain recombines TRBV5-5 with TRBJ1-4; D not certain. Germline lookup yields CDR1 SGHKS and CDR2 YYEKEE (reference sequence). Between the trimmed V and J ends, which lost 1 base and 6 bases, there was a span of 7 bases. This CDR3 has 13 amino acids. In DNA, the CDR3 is TGTGCCAGCAGCTTGATGGTCCATGAAAAACTGTTTTTT. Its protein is CASSLMVHEKLFF.

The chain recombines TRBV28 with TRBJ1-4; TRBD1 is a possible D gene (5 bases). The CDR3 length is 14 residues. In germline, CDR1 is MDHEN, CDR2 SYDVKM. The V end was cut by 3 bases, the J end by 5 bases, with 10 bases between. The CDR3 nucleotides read TGTGCCAGCAGTTTTGTAGGGGTGAATGAAAAACTGTTTTTT. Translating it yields CASSFVGVNEKLFF.

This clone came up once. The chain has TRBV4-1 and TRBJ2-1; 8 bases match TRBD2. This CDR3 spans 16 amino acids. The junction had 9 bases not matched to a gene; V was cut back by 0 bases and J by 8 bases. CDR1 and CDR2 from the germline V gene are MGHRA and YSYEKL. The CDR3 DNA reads TGCGCCAGCAGCCAAGATAAGGGGCGGGAGGACGATGAGCAGTTCTTC. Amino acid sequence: CASSQDKGREDDEQFF.

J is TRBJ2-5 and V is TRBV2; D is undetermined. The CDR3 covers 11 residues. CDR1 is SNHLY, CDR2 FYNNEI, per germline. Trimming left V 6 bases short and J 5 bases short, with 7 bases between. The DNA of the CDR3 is TGTGCCAGCAGGGTTAAGGAGACCCAGTACTTC. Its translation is CASRVKETQYF.

CDR3 sequence reads: CASSFDVASGGQFF. The CDR3 DNA reads as TGTGCCAGCAGTTTTGACGTCGCCTCAGGCGGACAGTTCTTC. V and J are TRBV28 and TRBJ2-1; D unclear. Germline values: CDR1 MDHEN, CDR2 SYDVKM. The CDR3 totals 14 residues. V lost 3 bases and J 13 bases, leaving 19 bases between the germline ends.

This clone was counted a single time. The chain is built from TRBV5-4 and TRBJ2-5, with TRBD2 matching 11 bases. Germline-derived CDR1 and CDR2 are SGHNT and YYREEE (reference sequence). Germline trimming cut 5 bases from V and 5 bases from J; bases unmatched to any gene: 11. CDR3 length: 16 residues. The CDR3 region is CASSIQLAGEVETQYF. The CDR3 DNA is TGTGCCAGCAGTATACAACTAGCGGGAGAGGTGGAGACCCAGTACTTC.

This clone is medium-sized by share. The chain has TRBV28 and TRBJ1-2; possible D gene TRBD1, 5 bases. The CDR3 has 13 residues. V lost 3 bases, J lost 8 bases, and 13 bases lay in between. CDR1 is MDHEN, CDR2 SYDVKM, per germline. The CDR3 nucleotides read TGTGCCAGCAGTTTGGGACTCACCGGCGGCTACACCTTC. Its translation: CASSLGLTGGYTF.

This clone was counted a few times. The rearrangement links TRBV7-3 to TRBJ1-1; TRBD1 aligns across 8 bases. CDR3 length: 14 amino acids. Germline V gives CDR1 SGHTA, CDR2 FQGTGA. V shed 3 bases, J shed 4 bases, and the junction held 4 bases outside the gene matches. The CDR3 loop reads CASSLQGAGTEAFF. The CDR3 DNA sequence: TGTGCCAGCAGCTTGCAGGGGGCGGGCACTGAAGCTTTCTTT.

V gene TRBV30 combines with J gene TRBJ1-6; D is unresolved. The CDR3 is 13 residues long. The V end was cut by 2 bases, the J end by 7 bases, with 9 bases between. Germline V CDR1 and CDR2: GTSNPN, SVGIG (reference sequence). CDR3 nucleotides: TGTGCCTGGAGTCGGACGGAGAATTCACCCCTCCACTTT. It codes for CAWSRTENSPLHF.

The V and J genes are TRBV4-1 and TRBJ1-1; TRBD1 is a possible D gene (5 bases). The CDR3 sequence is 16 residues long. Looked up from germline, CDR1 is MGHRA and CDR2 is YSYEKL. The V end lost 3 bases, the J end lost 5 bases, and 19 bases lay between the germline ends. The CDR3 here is CASSHSPGPRGTEAFF. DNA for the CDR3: TGCGCCAGCAGCCATTCCCCGGGGCCCAGAGGGACTGAAGCTTTCTTT.

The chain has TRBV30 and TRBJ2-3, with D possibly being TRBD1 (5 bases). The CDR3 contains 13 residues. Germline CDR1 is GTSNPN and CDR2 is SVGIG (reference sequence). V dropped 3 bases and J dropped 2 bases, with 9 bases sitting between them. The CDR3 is CAWRTANTDTQYF. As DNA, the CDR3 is TGTGCCTGGAGGACAGCCAACACAGATACGCAGTATTTT.

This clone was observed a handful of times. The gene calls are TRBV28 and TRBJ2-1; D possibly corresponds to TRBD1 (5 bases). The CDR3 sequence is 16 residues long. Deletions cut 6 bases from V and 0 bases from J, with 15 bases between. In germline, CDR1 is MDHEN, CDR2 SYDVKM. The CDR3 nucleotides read TGTGCCAGCAGCACGACAGATTGGGGCTCCTACAATGAGCAGTTCTTC. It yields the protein CASSTTDWGSYNEQFF. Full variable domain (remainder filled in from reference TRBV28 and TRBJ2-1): DVKVTQSSRYLVKRTGEKVFLECVQDMDHENMFWYRQDPGLGLRLIYFSYDVKMKEKGDIPEGYSVSREKKERFSLILESASTNQTSMYLCASSTTDWGSYNEQFFGPGTRLTVL.

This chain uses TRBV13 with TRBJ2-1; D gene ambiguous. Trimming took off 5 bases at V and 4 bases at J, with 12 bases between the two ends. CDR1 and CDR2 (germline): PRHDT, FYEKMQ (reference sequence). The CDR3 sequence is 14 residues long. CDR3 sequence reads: CASSRRAPYNEQFF. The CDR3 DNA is TGTGCCAGCAGCCGCCGGGCACCTTACAATGAGCAGTTCTTC. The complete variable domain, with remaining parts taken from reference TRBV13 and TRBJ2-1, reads AAGVIQSPRHLIKEKRETATLKCYPIPRHDTVYWYQQGPGQDPQFLISFYEKMQSDKGSIPDRFSAQQFSDYHSELNMSSLELGDSALYFCASSRRAPYNEQFFGPGTRLTVL.

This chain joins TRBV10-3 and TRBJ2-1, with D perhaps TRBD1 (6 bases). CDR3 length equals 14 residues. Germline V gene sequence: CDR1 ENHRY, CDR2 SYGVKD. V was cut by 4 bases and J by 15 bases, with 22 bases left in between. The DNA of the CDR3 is TGTGCCATCAGTGGGACAGAAGGTGAGGGAGACGTGTTCTTC. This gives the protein CAISGTEGEGDVFF.

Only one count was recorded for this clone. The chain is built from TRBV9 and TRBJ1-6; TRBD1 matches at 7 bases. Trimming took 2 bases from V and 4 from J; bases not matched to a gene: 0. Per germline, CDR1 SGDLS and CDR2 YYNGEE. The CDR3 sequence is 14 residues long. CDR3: CASSVRGYNSPLHF. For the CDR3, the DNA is TGTGCCAGCAGCGTCAGGGGGTATAATTCACCCCTCCACTTT.

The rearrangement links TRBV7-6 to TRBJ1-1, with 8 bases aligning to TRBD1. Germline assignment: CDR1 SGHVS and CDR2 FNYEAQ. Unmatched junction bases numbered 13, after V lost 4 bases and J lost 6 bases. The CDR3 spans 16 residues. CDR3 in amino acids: CASSSSGGAGGAEAFF. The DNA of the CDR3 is TGTGCCAGCAGCTCCTCAGGGGGCGCAGGGGGGGCTGAAGCTTTCTTT.

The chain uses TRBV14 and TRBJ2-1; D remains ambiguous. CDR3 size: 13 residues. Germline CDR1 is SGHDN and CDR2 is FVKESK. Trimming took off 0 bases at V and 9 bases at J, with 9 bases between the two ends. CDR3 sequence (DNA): TGTGCCAGCAGCCAAGATAGGTACGGTGAGCAGTTCTTC. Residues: CASSQDRYGEQFF.

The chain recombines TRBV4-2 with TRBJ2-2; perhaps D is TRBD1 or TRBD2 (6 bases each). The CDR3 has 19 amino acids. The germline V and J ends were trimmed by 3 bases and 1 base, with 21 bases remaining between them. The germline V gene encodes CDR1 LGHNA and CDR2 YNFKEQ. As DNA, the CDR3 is TGTGCCAGCAGCCAGCGGGACACTCGGTTCAGAGAGAACACCGGGGAGCTGTTTTTT. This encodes CASSQRDTRFRENTGELFF.

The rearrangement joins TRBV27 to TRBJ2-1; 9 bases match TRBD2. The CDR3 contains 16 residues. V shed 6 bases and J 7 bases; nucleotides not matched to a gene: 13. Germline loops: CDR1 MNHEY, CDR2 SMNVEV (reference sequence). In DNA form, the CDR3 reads TGTGCCAGCAGCCCAAAGGGACTAGCTCGGTTTAATGAGCAGTTCTTC. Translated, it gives CASSPKGLARFNEQFF.

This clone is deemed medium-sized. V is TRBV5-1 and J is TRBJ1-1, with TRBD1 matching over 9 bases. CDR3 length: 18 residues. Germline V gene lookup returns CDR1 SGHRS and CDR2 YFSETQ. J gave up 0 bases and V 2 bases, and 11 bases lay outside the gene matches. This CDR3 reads CASSLDTGGLTMNTEAFF. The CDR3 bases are TGCGCCAGCAGCTTAGATACAGGGGGCTTGACAATGAACACTGAAGCTTTCTTT.

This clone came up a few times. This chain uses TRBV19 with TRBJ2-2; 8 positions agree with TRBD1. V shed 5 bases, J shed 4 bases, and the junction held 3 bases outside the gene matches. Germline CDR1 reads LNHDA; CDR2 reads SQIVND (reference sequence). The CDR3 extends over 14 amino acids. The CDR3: CASSATGATGELFF. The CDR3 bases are TGTGCCAGTAGTGCGACAGGGGCCACCGGGGAGCTGTTTTTT.

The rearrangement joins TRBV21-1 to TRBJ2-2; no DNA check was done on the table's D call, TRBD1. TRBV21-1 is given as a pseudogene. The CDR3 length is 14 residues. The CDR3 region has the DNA TGTGCCAGCAGCAAAGAATGGGGGCCCGGGGAGCTGTTTTTT. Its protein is CASSKEWGPGELFF.

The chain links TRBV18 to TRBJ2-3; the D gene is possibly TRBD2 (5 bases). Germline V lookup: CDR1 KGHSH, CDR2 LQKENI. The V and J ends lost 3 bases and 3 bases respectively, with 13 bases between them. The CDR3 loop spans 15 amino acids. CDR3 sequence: CASSPTGSTTDTQYF. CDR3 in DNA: TGTGCCAGCTCACCGACTGGGAGTACGACAGATACGCAGTATTTT.